The subject of this entry is one T cell receptor beta chain. This clonotype was detected many times. Its cognate antigen has yet to be identified. Base qualities are missing; no much larger clone stands one base away. Only healthy Caucasian donors were included. The researchers also sequenced three unrelated adults who were not twins: a male aged 18 to 30, a male aged 50 to 60, and a female aged 50 to 60. Miltenyi CD45RO+ enrichment and human naive T-cell isolation kits were used to isolate memory (CD45RO+) and naive T cells from PBMC. The source of the sample is a study of identical twins listed by TCRdb under 2016. In terms of the full investigation: To test whether fetal clonotypes persist, this study deep-sequenced TCR alpha and beta repertoires from monozygotic twins, from unrelated adults of various ages, and from cord blood. To rule out contamination, the twin experiments were replicated at different times with different library preparation protocols. Study-level results and caveats: Abundant cord blood beta clonotypes carried fewer insertions; young adult naive repertoires showed a weaker similar trend, while memory repertoires showed none. Zero-insertion analyses could be partly confounded by invariant T cells such as MAIT and iNKT, though diverse VJ usage argued against such confounding for most clonotypes. A weaker excess of twin sharing was found in beta out-of-frame sequences because the signal-to-noise ratio was lowered by fewer shared sequences. Compared with coincidental sharing between unrelated individuals, out-of-frame TCR alpha sequences shared between twins showed an excess of sequences with low generation probability. Conclusions relied on cross-sectional statistical analysis, since the same donors could not be followed over many years. Recombination models systematically underestimated out-of-frame TCR alpha sharing in monozygotic twins but agreed with sharing between unrelated individuals.

Libraries were constructed by 5' RACE. TCRdb records Illumina HiSeq 2000 as the sequencer. Template switching introduced a universal primer binding site; the final cDNA contained a unique molecular identifier, enabling accurate counting of TCR cDNA molecules. First-strand cDNA for TCR alpha and beta chains was synthesized from specific primers in the conserved constant-segment region. To control for contamination, each cDNA library was double barcoded with a SMART-Mk sample barcode plus Illumina barcodes. TruSeq adapter sequences, together with Illumina sample barcodes, were added in two successive PCR steps. The Illumina HiSeq platform was used with custom primers to sequence TCR alpha and beta cDNA libraries. From the authors' description of their analysis: MiGEC was used to process raw reads and extract unique molecular identifiers, and MiXCR was used to find CDR3 positions. Recombination models were inferred per individual with the repgenHMM and IGoR tools using an EM algorithm. Shared clonotype analysis was performed with the tcR package in R, normalizing sharing by the product of cloneset sizes. Out-of-frame nonproductive sequences were analyzed to study raw recombination free of thymic and clonal selection effects. TCRdb reran the public reads through fastp at Q25 and MiXCR, keeping productive beta chains. Here each entry gathers all rows of one CDR3 protein and keeps the most common genes and DNA. V and J calls and clone size were set by TCRdb, not the authors. In this sample the table shows hundreds of thousands of distinct CDR3 sequences, 6% to 6.5% of which occur a single time. In total, the top ten clones hold roughly 1.8% of the sample.

V drops 0 bases and J drops 6 bases, leaving 18 bases in between. Inclusive of the bounding cysteine and phenylalanine, the CDR3 is 17 residues long. Only the CDR3 region is kept as DNA, spanning 51 bases read in frame from base 1. Sequenced input: naive T cells sorted from blood. Per the publication, the cell subset or site label means: cells isolated with a human naive T-cell isolation kit. Here the chain combines TRBV12-3 or TRBV12-4 and TRBJ1-5, with the D gene not confidently named. The TCR sequence derives from a man aged 18 to 29 in good health. In nucleotides, the sequence is TGTGCCAGCAGTTTAGCGCTCGGGTCCTCGGGCCGTCAGCCCCAGCATTTT. Its amino acids are CASSLALGSSGRQPQHF.